This section outlines one T cell receptor (beta chain) sequence together with its context. Primers: 60 Vbeta forward and 13 Jbeta reverse. The assay was immunoSEQ multiplex PCR, and TCRdb's table has in-frame clones only and misses some. The data contain 150,000 or so clones, 78% of them seen just once; the ten biggest clones take up about 2.9%. The data originate from a study of cytomegalovirus exposure and HLA in healthy donors. Germline CDR1 reads SGHAT; CDR2 reads FQNNGV. With 0 bases removed from V and 7 bases from J, the gap between germline ends came to 19 bases. The CDR3 sequence is 16 residues long.

This TCR came from a woman between 50 and 59 years old in good health and CMV-seropositive. The rearrangement links TRBV11-2 to TRBJ2-7, with D possibly being TRBD1 (6 bases). Sequencing input: PBMCs. DNA for the CDR3: TGTGCCAGCAGCTTAGATCCCTACCTAATACAGGGAGAGCAGTACTTC. Amino acids: CASSLDPYLIQGEQYF.